The source of this T cell receptor beta chain is a study of OX40 agonist ivuxolimab in advanced cancers. TCRdb keeps only in-frame clones here, not all; method: immunoSEQ multiplex PCR. The repertoire includes 60,000 to 75,000 clones, approximately 90% of them detected once, and roughly 1% sits in the top ten. The V and J ends lost 6 bases and 5 bases respectively, with 10 bases between them. This CDR3 has 12 residues. The germline gives CDR1 SNHLY, CDR2 FYNNEI. This receptor was obtained from an adult with an advanced solid tumor such as melanoma, head and neck, liver or kidney cancer. V usage is TRBV2 and J usage is TRBJ1-1; D is unresolved. The sequencing used CD4+ or CD8+ T cells sorted from blood, collected in a trial of the OX40 agonist ivuxolimab. For the CDR3, the DNA is TGTGCCAGCAGCAGAGCGGGGACTGAAGCTTTCTTT. Protein sequence: CASSRAGTEAFF.